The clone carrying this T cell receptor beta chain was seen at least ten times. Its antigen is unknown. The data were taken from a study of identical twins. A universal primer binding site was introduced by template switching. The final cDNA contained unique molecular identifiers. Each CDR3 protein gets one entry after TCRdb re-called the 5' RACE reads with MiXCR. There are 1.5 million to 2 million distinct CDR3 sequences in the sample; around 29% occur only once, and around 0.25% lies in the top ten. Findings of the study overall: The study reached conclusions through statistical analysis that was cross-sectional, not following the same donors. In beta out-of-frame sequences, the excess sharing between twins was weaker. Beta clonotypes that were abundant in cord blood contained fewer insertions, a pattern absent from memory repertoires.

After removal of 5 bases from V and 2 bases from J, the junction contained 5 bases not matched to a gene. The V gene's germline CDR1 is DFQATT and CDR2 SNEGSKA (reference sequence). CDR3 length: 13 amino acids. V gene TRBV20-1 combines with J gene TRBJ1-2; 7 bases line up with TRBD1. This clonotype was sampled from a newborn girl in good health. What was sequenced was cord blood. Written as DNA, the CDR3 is TGCAGTGCTTTAAGACAGGGCAACTATGGCTACACCTTC. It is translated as CSALRQGNYGYTF.